There are a few counts of the clone carrying this T cell receptor beta chain. Sequencing used immunoSEQ multiplex PCR; TCRdb keeps in-frame clones, though not all of them. The table lists 8,400 or so clones, 70% to 90% of them singletons, with around 31% in the top ten. The data were taken from a study of T cells in localized non-small cell lung cancer. After removal of 0 bases from V and 10 bases from J, the junction contained 9 bases not matched to a gene. The CDR3 contains 16 residues. The germline gives CDR1 MNHEY, CDR2 SVGAGI. The sample was peripheral blood, taken before any cancer treatment. This chain links TRBV6-5 with TRBJ1-6, with 7 bases fitting TRBD1. This receptor was obtained from a male donor older than 55 with stage III lung adenocarcinoma. The CDR3 region is CASSYSLGQGGSPLHF. DNA of the CDR3: TGTGCCAGCAGTTACTCACTGGGGCAGGGGGGATCACCCCTCCACTTT.